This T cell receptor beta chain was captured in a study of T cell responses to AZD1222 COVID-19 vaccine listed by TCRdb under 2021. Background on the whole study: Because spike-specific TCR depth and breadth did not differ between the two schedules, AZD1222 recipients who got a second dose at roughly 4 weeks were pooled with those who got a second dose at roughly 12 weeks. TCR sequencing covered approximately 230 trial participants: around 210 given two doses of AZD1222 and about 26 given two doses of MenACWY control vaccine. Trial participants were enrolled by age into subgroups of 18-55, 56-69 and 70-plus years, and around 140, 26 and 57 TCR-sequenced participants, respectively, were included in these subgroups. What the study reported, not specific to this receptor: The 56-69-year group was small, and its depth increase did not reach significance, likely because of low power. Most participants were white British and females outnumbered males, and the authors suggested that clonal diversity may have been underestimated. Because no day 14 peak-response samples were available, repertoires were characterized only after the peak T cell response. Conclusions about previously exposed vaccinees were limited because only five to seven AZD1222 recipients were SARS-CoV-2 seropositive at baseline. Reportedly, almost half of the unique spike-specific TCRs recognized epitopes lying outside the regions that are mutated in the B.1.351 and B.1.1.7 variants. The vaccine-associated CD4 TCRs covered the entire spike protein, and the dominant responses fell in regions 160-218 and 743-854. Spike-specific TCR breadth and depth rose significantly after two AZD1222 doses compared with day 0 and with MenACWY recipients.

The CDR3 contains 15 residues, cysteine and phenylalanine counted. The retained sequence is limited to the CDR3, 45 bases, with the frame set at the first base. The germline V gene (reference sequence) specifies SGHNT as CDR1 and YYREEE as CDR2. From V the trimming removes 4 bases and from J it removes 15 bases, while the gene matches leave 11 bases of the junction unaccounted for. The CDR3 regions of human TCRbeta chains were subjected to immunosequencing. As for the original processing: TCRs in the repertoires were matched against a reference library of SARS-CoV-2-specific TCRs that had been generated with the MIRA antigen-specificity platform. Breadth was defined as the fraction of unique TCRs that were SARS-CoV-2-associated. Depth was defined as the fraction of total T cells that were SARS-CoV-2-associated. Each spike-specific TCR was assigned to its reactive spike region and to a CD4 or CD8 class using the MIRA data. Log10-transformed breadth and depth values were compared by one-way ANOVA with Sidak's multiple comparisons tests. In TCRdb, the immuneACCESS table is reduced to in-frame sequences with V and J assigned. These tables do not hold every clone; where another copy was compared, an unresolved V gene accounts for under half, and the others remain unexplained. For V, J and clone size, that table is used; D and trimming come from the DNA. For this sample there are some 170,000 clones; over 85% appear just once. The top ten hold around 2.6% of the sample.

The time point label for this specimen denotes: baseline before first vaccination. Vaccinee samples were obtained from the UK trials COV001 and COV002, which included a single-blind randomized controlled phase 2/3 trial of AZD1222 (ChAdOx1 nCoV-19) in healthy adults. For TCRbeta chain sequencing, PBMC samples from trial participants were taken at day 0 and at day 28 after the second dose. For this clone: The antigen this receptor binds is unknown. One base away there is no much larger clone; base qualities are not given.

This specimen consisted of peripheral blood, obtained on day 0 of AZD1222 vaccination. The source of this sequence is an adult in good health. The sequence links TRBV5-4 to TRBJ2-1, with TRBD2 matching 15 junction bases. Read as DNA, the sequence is TGTGCCAGCAGCCAGCCGGGACTAGCGGGAGGATTGCGGTTCTTC. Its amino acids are CASSQPGLAGGLRFF.